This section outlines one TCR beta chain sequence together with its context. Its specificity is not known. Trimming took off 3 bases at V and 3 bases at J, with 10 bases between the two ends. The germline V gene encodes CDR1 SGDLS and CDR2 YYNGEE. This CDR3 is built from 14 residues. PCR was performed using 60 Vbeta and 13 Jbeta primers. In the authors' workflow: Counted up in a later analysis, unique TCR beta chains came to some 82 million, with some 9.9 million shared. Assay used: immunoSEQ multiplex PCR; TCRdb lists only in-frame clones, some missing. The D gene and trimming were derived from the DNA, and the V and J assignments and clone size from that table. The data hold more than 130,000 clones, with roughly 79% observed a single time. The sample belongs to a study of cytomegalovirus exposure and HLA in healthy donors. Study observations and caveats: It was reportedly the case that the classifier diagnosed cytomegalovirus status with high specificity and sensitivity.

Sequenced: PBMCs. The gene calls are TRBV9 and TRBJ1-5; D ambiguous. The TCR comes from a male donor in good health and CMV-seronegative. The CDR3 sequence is CASSGGGINQPQHF. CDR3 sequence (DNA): TGTGCCAGCAGCGGGGGAGGGATCAATCAGCCCCAGCATTTT.